This T cell receptor beta chain is from a study of T cells after yellow fever vaccination. At the level of the study: Researchers used SMART-Seq v4 Ultra Low Input to prepare fractions that had low cell numbers.

MiXCR was run by TCRdb on the 5' RACE reads, yielding one entry per CDR3 protein. The sample has 400,000 or so distinct CDR3 sequences, 6.2% seen once. This sequence originates from a man aged 30 to 39 who received the YFV17D yellow fever vaccine. The source material was PBMCs, sampled 5 days after the yellow fever booster vaccination.

The DNA of the CDR3 is TGCGCCAGCAGCCAAGAATTAGCGGGAGGGCCTGGTGAGCAGTTCTTC. Translation gives CASSQELAGGPGEQFF. The chain employs TRBV4-3 and TRBJ2-1; 11 nucleotides agree with TRBD2. This CDR3 contains 16 residues. With V trimmed by 0 bases and J by 9 bases, 7 bases remained unmatched. Germline CDR1 reads LGHNA; CDR2 reads YSLEER.